The T cell receptor beta chain under discussion was sequenced for a study of blood T cell repertoires in COVID-19. Study context: The origin of the acute and convalescent COVID-19 samples was the United States, Italy and Spain. In each case, the material was cDNA or gDNA derived from T cells, B-cell-depleted T cells, or PBMCs.

Per the original methods: Counts of nucleated cells, estimated from reference gene primer amplification, were obtained. Libraries were prepared by immunoSEQ multiplex PCR; TCRdb keeps only in-frame clonotypes and omits some of them. The V and J calls and clone size come from that table; D and trimming were worked out from the DNA. The sample has 100,000 to 150,000 clones; under 95% are singletons. This clone has a single count. The sequence was collected from a man aged 45-60 years with active COVID-19. The specimen sequenced was peripheral blood.

The CDR3 nucleotides are TGCGCCAGCAGCTTGGCAGGCGCTAATGAAAAACTGTTTTTT. Translated: CASSLAGANEKLFF. The gene calls are TRBV5-1 and TRBJ1-4; D not certain. Germline-derived CDR1 and CDR2 are SGHRS and YFSETQ. With 0 bases removed from V and 3 bases from J, the gap between germline ends came to 6 bases. The CDR3 loop spans 14 amino acids.